This T cell receptor (beta chain) was found in a study of CD8 T cells in ankylosing spondylitis (dated by TCRdb to about 2017). About the study as a whole: The study profiled T cell receptor beta repertoires in healthy donors and ankylosing spondylitis patients to find disease-linked TCR variants. The full study cohort was made up of about two dozen ankylosing spondylitis patients and roughly 98 healthy donors. Peripheral blood was sampled, and synovial fluid was additionally collected from ankylosing spondylitis patients. What the authors observed across the whole study: In peripheral blood, the disease-linked clones were found at relatively low frequencies and had a CD8+ phenotype. A TCR beta motif made up of several highly homologous amino acid variants appeared to be characteristic of blood from ankylosing spondylitis patients. Some motif variants were previously reported in synovial fluid and blood of reactive arthritis patients, suggesting common disease-initiation mechanisms. The disease-linked clones were reported to be significantly enriched in matched synovial fluid samples from ankylosing spondylitis patients.

Worth noting for this clonotype: What this receptor recognizes is not known. No quality values exist for individual bases; no much larger clone is one base distant.

V is cut back by 3 bases and J by 6 bases, with 13 bases in the junction unmatched. Taken from the germline V gene, the CDR1 and CDR2 loops are SGDLS and YYNGEE. Spanning cysteine to phenylalanine, the CDR3 consists of 17 amino acids. Left in the record is the CDR3 DNA by itself, 51 bases read in frame from the first base. Sequenced using an Illumina HiSeq 2500. Quantitative 5'-RACE with molecular barcodes was the method used to prepare the TCR beta libraries. The authors processed their data as follows. A new computational method based on a probabilistic model of VDJ rearrangement was used to identify disease-linked TCR variants. TCRdb reworked the public reads: Q25 trimming with fastp, MiXCR clone assembly, productive beta chains retained. Identical CDR3 protein sequences are pooled into one entry, listed with their most common genes and DNA. The authors' filters were not applied to this entry. In all, the sample holds roughly 240,000 distinct CDR3 sequences, and roughly a third of those were seen once. The top ten clonotypes cover about 4.2% of the sample.

The sample comprised blood, either unsorted or a sorted T cell fraction (not recorded which). The rearranged chain carries TRBV9 and TRBJ2-3; 10 junctional bases match TRBD2. The sequence was collected from a male donor with ankylosing spondylitis or in good health (not recorded which). DNA sequence: TGTGCCAGCAGCGCCCGTAGCGGGGGGATTTTAGAGGATACGCAGTATTTT. It encodes CASSARSGGILEDTQYF. With the portions outside the CDR3 filled from the reference TRBV9 and TRBJ2-3 genes, the complete variable region becomes DSGVTQTPKHLITATGQRVTLRCSPRSGDLSVYWYQQSLDQGLQFLIQYYNGEERAKGNILERFSAQQFPDLHSELNLSSLELGDSALYFCASSARSGGILEDTQYFGPGTRLTVL.